One T cell receptor beta chain is described in this entry. This entry is derived from a study of blood T cell repertoires in COVID-19. Whole-study context: Acute-phase and convalescent COVID-19 samples originated in the United States, Italy and Spain.

The CDR3 length is 13 residues. V lost 6 bases to trimming and J lost 4 bases; unmatched junction nucleotides: 1. CDR1 is SGHTA, CDR2 FQGNSA, per germline. In the source study's methods: The authors estimated nucleated cell counts from reference gene primer amplification. The table came from immunoSEQ multiplex PCR; TCRdb's copy has only in-frame clones and leaves some out. That table furnishes V, J and clone size, whereas the DNA furnished D and trimming. The table has about 310,000 clones, 90% seen once. Seattle enrolled patients during active infection and tracked them longitudinally. Sequencing was done on a sample of peripheral blood. The TCR was taken from a middle-aged woman with COVID-19, enrolled during active disease. This chain joins TRBV7-2 and TRBJ2-1, with 9 positions matching TRBD1. The CDR3 is CASRGQGYNEQFF. The DNA for the CDR3 is TGTGCCAGCAGGGGACAGGGTTACAATGAGCAGTTCTTC.